A single sample is the source of the 23 T cell receptor beta chains below, sequenced in a study of naive and memory T cell subsets. Both TRBC1 and TRBC2 were covered by a beta constant-region primer of two equimolar oligonucleotides. MiXCR, run by TCRdb on the UMI-ligation and nested PCR reads, gives a single entry per CDR3 protein. The repertoire holds tens of thousands of distinct CDR3 sequences, with around 13% as singletons. Sequenced: central memory CD4+ T cells from blood. All receptors derive from a human donor in good health.

The V gene is TRBV9, the J gene TRBJ1-1, with TRBD1 as a possible D gene (6 bases). The V gene lost 0 bases and the J gene lost 5 bases, with 14 bases spanning the gap. The V gene's germline CDR1 is SGDLS and CDR2 YYNGEE. CDR3 size: 15 residues. The CDR3 region has the DNA TGTGCCAGCAGCGTAGGGGGGCGGTTGGCAACTGAAGCTTTCTTT. Its translation: CASSVGGRLATEAFF.

Note on this clonotype: The junction differs from germline at one of its ends, possibly a read error. This chain joins TRBV5-1 and TRBJ2-7; 8 nucleotides agree with TRBD2. Germline V gene data show CDR1 as SGHRS and CDR2 as YFSETQ. CDR3 size: 14 residues. CDR3 nucleotide sequence: TGCGCCAGCAGCTTGAGCGGGAGCTCCTACGAGCAGGACTTC. As protein: CASSLSGSSYEQDF.

This clonotype showed up many times. This chain links TRBV2 with TRBJ1-4; D possibly corresponds to TRBD1 (5 bases). V gave up 6 bases and J gave up 8 bases, with 16 bases separating them. The CDR3 has 14 amino acids. Germline V gives CDR1 SNHLY, CDR2 FYNNEI. The CDR3 spells CASSRTPAQEKLFF. The CDR3 DNA sequence: TGTGCCAGCAGCCGGACACCAGCGCAAGAAAAACTGTTTTTT.

The rearrangement joins TRBV5-5 to TRBJ2-1; 11 nucleotides line up with TRBD2. V shed 6 bases, J shed 5 bases, and the junction held 4 bases outside the gene matches. Germline CDR1 reads SGHKS; CDR2 reads YYEKEE (reference sequence). This CDR3 contains 14 residues. CDR3 protein: CASTRSGRDNEQFF. Here the CDR3 DNA reads TGTGCCAGCACCCGTAGCGGGAGGGACAATGAGCAGTTCTTC.

The chain employs TRBV18 and TRBJ1-1, with unresolved D. Germline CDR1 is KGHSH and CDR2 is LQKENI. The V end lost 8 bases, the J end lost 6 bases, and 13 bases lay between the germline ends. CDR3 size: 12 residues. The CDR3 spells CASRTAGSEAFF. Here the CDR3 DNA reads TGTGCCAGCCGAACCGCGGGGTCTGAAGCTTTCTTT.

This clonotype was detected a few times. The rearrangement links TRBV7-9 to TRBJ2-4; D is possibly TRBD2 (5 bases). The CDR3 runs 12 residues. The V end was cut by 3 bases, the J end by 8 bases, with 8 bases between. Germline lookup yields CDR1 SEHNR and CDR2 FQNEAQ (reference sequence). The CDR3 bases are TGTGCCAGCAGCTTGGACTCGGACATTCAGTACTTC. Translated: CASSLDSDIQYF.

V usage is TRBV3-1 and J usage is TRBJ1-1, with unresolved D. With 3 bases removed from V and 6 bases from J, the gap between germline ends came to 11 bases. The germline V gene encodes CDR1 LGHDT and CDR2 YNNKEL (reference sequence). This CDR3 is 13 amino acids long. CDR3 amino acids: CASSQMLGAEAFF. CDR3 DNA: TGTGCCAGCAGCCAGATGCTCGGGGCTGAAGCTTTCTTT.

There are a few counts of this clonotype. CDR3 loop: CASSLDTRQGNYGYTF. CDR3 nucleotide sequence: TGTGCCAGCAGCTTGGATACCCGACAGGGAAACTATGGCTACACCTTC. V usage is TRBV5-6 and J usage is TRBJ1-2; 7 nucleotides align to TRBD1. This CDR3 has 16 residues. With V trimmed by 0 bases and J by 2 bases, 7 bases remained unmatched. Germline assignment: CDR1 SGHDT and CDR2 YYEEEE.

Many counts were recorded for this clonotype. This chain connects TRBV7-2 to TRBJ2-3; D gene uncertain. V gave up 5 bases and J gave up 11 bases, with 14 bases separating them. Germline CDR1 and CDR2: SGHTA and FQGNSA. The CDR3 spans 12 residues. The CDR3: CASSQTALEQYF. As DNA, the CDR3 is TGTGCCAGCAGCCAAACAGCCTTAGAGCAGTATTTT.

The chain links TRBV27 to TRBJ2-1, with TRBD2 identical over 8 bases. The V segment lost 5 bases and the J segment 14 bases; nucleotides outside the gene matches: 14. This CDR3 contains 14 residues. The germline V gene encodes CDR1 MNHEY and CDR2 SMNVEV (reference sequence). The CDR3 DNA sequence: TGTGCCAGCAGTCCTTACAGGGCTACCGGGGGGGAGTTCTTC. Translating gives CASSPYRATGGEFF.

The chain is built from TRBV29-1 and TRBJ2-5, with D perhaps given as TRBD1 or TRBD2 (5 bases each). With 4 bases removed from V and 5 bases from J, the gap between germline ends came to 17 bases. There are 14 residues in the CDR3. Germline V gene data show CDR1 as SQVTM and CDR2 as ANQGSEA. The CDR3 here is CSVGFPGPTETQYF. In nucleotides, the CDR3 is TGCAGCGTTGGGTTTCCGGGACCAACGGAGACCCAGTACTTC.

The chain couples TRBV7-2 to TRBJ2-7; D is unresolved. Trimming took 1 base from V and 3 from J, leaving 13 bases between them. This CDR3 region has 15 residues. The germline gives CDR1 SGHTA, CDR2 FQGNSA. The CDR3 DNA reads as TGTGCCAGCAGCTTAGGGACGGGCATCTTCTACGAGCAGTACTTC. Translating gives CASSLGTGIFYEQYF.

This clonotype was picked up a small number of times. The chain has TRBV28 and TRBJ1-4; the match to TRBD1 covers 7 bases. The CDR3 loop spans 15 amino acids. Germline loops: CDR1 MDHEN, CDR2 SYDVKM. The V and J ends lost 5 bases and 4 bases, in that order; junction bases with no gene match: 7. The CDR3 DNA follows: TGTGCCAGCAGTCTGCTCGGGACAGATAATGAAAAACTGTTTTTT. Residues: CASSLLGTDNEKLFF.

The chain links TRBV7-2 to TRBJ2-1; 7 bases are a match to TRBD1. The CDR3 runs 15 residues. Unmatched junction bases numbered 11, after V lost 5 bases and J lost 7 bases. Germline V gene data show CDR1 as SGHTA and CDR2 as FQGNSA. The CDR3 nucleotides are TGTGCCAGCAGCCCTTCGACAGGGAATTGGAATGAGCAGTTCTTC. Protein sequence: CASSPSTGNWNEQFF.

The chain has TRBV6-2 or TRBV6-3 and TRBJ1-1; TRBD1 matches at 8 bases. The CDR3 runs 14 residues. The germline CDR1 and CDR2 sequences are MNHEY and SVGEGT. Trimming removed 8 bases from V and 3 bases from J; junction bases left unmatched: 8. The CDR3 DNA reads TGTGCCAGCGACAGGGGTTTATCGGACACTGAAGCTTTCTTT. Protein sequence: CASDRGLSDTEAFF.

The sample holds a few counts of this clonotype. This rearrangement joins TRBV4-1 to TRBJ1-2, with D hard to call. Trimming took off 0 bases at V and 4 bases at J, with 9 bases between the two ends. The CDR3 covers 14 residues. Germline CDR1 is MGHRA and CDR2 is YSYEKL. The CDR3 here is CASSQDHSGYGYTF. In DNA form, the CDR3 reads TGCGCCAGCAGCCAAGATCACAGCGGCTATGGCTACACCTTC.

In this sample, this clonotype turned up a few times. The V call is TRBV18, the J call TRBJ2-3, with 7 positions matching TRBD1. J gave up 6 bases and V 3 bases, and 0 bases lay outside the gene matches. CDR3 length: 12 amino acids. Per the germline V gene, CDR1 is KGHSH and CDR2 is LQKENI. The CDR3 coding sequence is TGTGCCAGCTCACCGACAGGGGATACGCAGTATTTT. Its protein is CASSPTGDTQYF. The variable domain in full, with the rest retrieved from reference TRBV18 and TRBJ2-3, is NAGVMQNPRHLVRRRGQEARLRCSPMKGHSHVYWYRQLPEEGLKFMVYLQKENIIDESGMPKERFSAEFPKEGPSILRIQQVVRGDSAAYFCASSPTGDTQYFGPGTRLTVL.

This clonotype was recorded at least ten times. The rearrangement uses TRBV3-1 and TRBJ1-1, with a weak D call TRBD1 (5 bases). V was shortened by 0 bases and J by 1 base, with 6 bases between the two germline ends. The CDR3 spans 14 residues. The germline V gene encodes CDR1 LGHDT and CDR2 YNNKEL (reference sequence). As DNA, the CDR3 is TGTGCCAGCAGCCAAGATGACAGGAACACTGAAGCTTTCTTT. As protein: CASSQDDRNTEAFF.

This chain uses TRBV20-1 with TRBJ1-1; no clear D gene. Trimming removed 1 base at V and 5 bases at J, with 8 bases between. The CDR3 contains 12 residues. Germline V gene data show CDR1 as DFQATT and CDR2 as SNEGSKA (reference sequence). This CDR3 is CSARASQTEAFF. The CDR3 nucleotides read TGCAGTGCTAGAGCCTCGCAGACTGAAGCTTTCTTT.

There are many counts of this clonotype. The chain links TRBV28 to TRBJ2-3, with D perhaps being TRBD1 or TRBD2 (5 bases each). From germline, CDR1 is MDHEN and CDR2 SYDVKM. V was cut by 6 bases and J by 0 bases, with 13 bases left in between. The CDR3 loop spans 15 amino acids. This chain's CDR3 is CASRPPGPSTDTQYF. CDR3 nucleotide sequence: TGTGCCAGCAGGCCACCGGGACCAAGCACAGATACGCAGTATTTT. Full variable domain (rest looked up from reference TRBV28 and TRBJ2-3): DVKVTQSSRYLVKRTGEKVFLECVQDMDHENMFWYRQDPGLGLRLIYFSYDVKMKEKGDIPEGYSVSREKKERFSLILESASTNQTSMYLCASRPPGPSTDTQYFGPGTRLTVL.

CDR3 protein: CASSQGRTGGYNEQFF. The CDR3 DNA reads as TGTGCCAGCAGCCAAGGACGGACAGGGGGATACAATGAGCAGTTCTTC. The chain has TRBV3-1 and TRBJ2-1; TRBD1 aligns across 10 bases. This CDR3 contains 16 residues. Unmatched junction bases numbered 4, after V lost 1 base and J lost 4 bases. Looked up from germline, CDR1 is LGHDT and CDR2 is YNNKEL (reference sequence).

This clonotype was counted at least ten times. The genes are TRBV9 and TRBJ2-3, with D tentatively TRBD1 (5 bases). V dropped 1 base and J dropped 0 bases, with 9 bases sitting between them. Per the germline V gene, CDR1 is SGDLS and CDR2 is YYNGEE. CDR3 length: 15 residues. CDR3 sequence reads: CASSVTGPSTDTQYF. The CDR3, as DNA: TGTGCCAGCAGCGTAACAGGACCTAGCACAGATACGCAGTATTTT.

This rearrangement joins TRBV19 to TRBJ2-2, with D perhaps TRBD1 or TRBD2 (5 bases each). Deletions cut 4 bases from V and 7 bases from J, with 19 bases between. CDR1 is LNHDA, CDR2 SQIVND, per germline (reference sequence). The CDR3 has 16 amino acids. The CDR3 bases are TGTGCCAGTAGTAAGGGGAGTAACGTCGGACGCGGGGAGCTGTTTTTT. Its protein is CASSKGSNVGRGELFF.